The following is a TCR beta chain sequence with its context. This sample is part of a study of blood T cell repertoires in COVID-19. Study details: Samples taken during acute and convalescent COVID-19 were collected in the United States, Italy and Spain. Sources were T cells, B-cell-depleted T cells, or PBMCs; the material itself was cDNA or gDNA.

Per the study methods: How many nucleated cells were present was estimated from reference gene primer amplification. The table came from immunoSEQ multiplex PCR; TCRdb's copy has only in-frame clones and leaves some out. The V and J calls and clone size come from that table; D and trimming were worked out from the DNA. This table holds around 100,000 clones, around four fifths found once. This CDR3 has 14 residues. The V segment lost 11 bases and the J segment 4 bases; nucleotides outside the gene matches: 9. Germline-derived CDR1 and CDR2 are SGHTA and FQGNSA. The source of this sequence is a man aged 45-65 years with active or convalescent COVID-19. J is TRBJ2-1 and V is TRBV7-2, with 9 bases aligning to TRBD2. The sequencing input was peripheral blood. The CDR3 loop reads CACLGGREYNEQFF. DNA for the CDR3: TGTGCCTGTCTCGGCGGGAGGGAATACAATGAGCAGTTCTTC.